This TCR beta chain derives from a study of T cells in localized non-small cell lung cancer. Points from the study as a whole: Only one tumor region was sequenced, so heterogeneity remains possible. Prolonged overall survival went with higher T cell density in the blood. Adjacent uninvolved lung had the highest clonality, suggesting focused antigen responses. The appearance of a median approximately 60 of the top 100 tumor clones was seen in adjacent lung.

Method: immunoSEQ multiplex PCR; TCRdb's copy keeps in-frame clones and lacks some. This table has fewer than 40,000 clones, approximately 86% appearing once. For this clone: Its antigen is as yet unknown.

The V and J ends lost 8 bases and 3 bases respectively, with 8 bases between them. The CDR3 totals 12 residues. Germline V lookup: CDR1 LNHNV, CDR2 YYDKDF (reference sequence). This sample comprised peripheral blood mononuclear cells, obtained before any cancer treatment. V gene TRBV15 combines with J gene TRBJ1-5; D is possibly TRBD1 (6 bases). The source is a man aged 40 to 75 with stage III lung adenocarcinoma. The CDR3 DNA follows: TGTGCCACCGGGGGCTACAATCAGCCCCAGCATTTT. It specifies CATGGYNQPQHF.